Listed below are T cell receptor beta chains from one sample, sequenced in a study of OX40 agonist ivuxolimab in advanced cancers. The protocol was immunoSEQ multiplex PCR, while the TCRdb copy is restricted to in-frame clones and leaves out a portion. The sample has about 69,000 clones, 85% seen once. Sequencing used CD4+ or CD8+ T cells sorted from blood, obtained in a trial of the OX40 agonist ivuxolimab. The receptors stem from an adult with an advanced solid tumor such as melanoma, head and neck, liver or kidney cancer. The CDR3 runs from the conserved cysteine through the conserved F or W. Each record gives: CDR3 length, V gene, D gene, J gene, CDR3 protein. The D gene is left open where the match is weak.

>16|TRBV18|TRBD1|NA
CASSRAGTVSSYEQYF
>16|TRBV5-4|TRBD1|TRBJ2-3
CASSFLTGENADTQYF
>15|TRBV4-1|NA|TRBJ1-2
CASSQLGGRNYGYTF
>14|TRBV2|NA|TRBJ2-7
CASSETGRFYEQYF
>13|TRBV5-4|TRBD1|TRBJ2-7
CASSWGQGYEQYF
>15|TRBV7-2|TRBD1|TRBJ2-5
CASSSFRDSQETQYF
>14|TRBV5-1|NA|TRBJ2-3
CASSLAGVPDTQYF
>14|TRBV7-9|NA|TRBJ1-6
CASSLEGYNSPLHF
>15|TRBV27|NA|TRBJ2-6
CASSLRSGGANVLTF
>15|TRBV5-1|NA|TRBJ2-7
CASSLTHFPSYEQYF
>15|TRBV7-9|TRBD2|TRBJ2-7
CASSRALAGVGEQYF
>15|TRBV19|TRBD1|TRBJ2-3
CASSIGTGGTDTQYF
>13|TRBV27|TRBD1|TRBJ2-5
CATSRTGQETQYF
>13|TRBV7-2|NA|TRBJ2-3
CASSTRQTDTQYF
>16|TRBV29-1|TRBD2|TRBJ2-7
CSVETGLAGAPHEQYF
>14|TRBV27|NA|TRBJ2-7
CASRRQDPSYEQYF
>16|TRBV4-3|TRBD1|TRBJ1-2
CASSQDLGDSVYGYTF
>14|TRBV5-4|TRBD1|TRBJ1-5
CASSSTGGNQPQHF
>15|TRBV5-1|TRBD1|TRBJ2-7
CASSQQGEVLDEQYF
>14|TRBV27|TRBD1|TRBJ2-5
CASKRQGNQETQYF
>13|TRBV28|NA|TRBJ2-7
CASSSDRFYEQYF
>12|TRBV7-3|NA|TRBJ2-5
CASSFPGETQYF
>11|TRBV19|NA|TRBJ2-2
CASSWDLELFF
>12|TRBV28|NA|TRBJ1-1
CASSFPGTEAFF
>17|TRBV4-3|TRBD1|TRBJ2-7
CASSQGLSGTGLYEQYF
>17|TRBV13|NA|TRBJ2-6
CASGLGGRGSGANVLTF
>15|TRBV7-2|NA|TRBJ2-5
CASSFRRGGQETQYF
>15|TRBV5-1|TRBD1|TRBJ2-7
CASSEDRVFEGEQYF
>15|TRBV5-1|NA|TRBJ1-1
CASSLFEGSNTEAFF
>16|TRBV11-3|TRBD2|TRBJ2-1
CASSFRTSGIYNEQFF
>15|TRBV6-5|TRBD1|TRBJ2-7
CASRLGTGAGYEQYF
>15|TRBV4-3|NA|TRBJ2-5
CASSQDLSLGKTQYF
>14|TRBV5-6|NA|TRBJ2-7
CASFQAGVSYEQYF
>15|TRBV5-4|NA|TRBJ2-1
CASSLAGTAYNEQFF
>16|TRBV5-1|TRBD1|TRBJ2-5
CASSYSPRTGQETQYF
>13|TRBV28|NA|TRBJ2-3
CASSHGRSYTQYF
>14|TRBV5-4|NA|TRBJ2-7
CASSSRGGRYEQYF